Sequencing of this T cell receptor beta chain was carried out in a study of shared clonotypes between healthy human individuals. Method: immunoSEQ multiplex PCR; TCRdb's copy keeps in-frame clones and lacks some. This table has roughly 1 million clones, approximately 80% appearing once. The sequencing sample was made of memory CD4+ T cells from PBMCs. Subset meaning: CD45RA-negative fraction. The origin of this receptor is a man younger than 35 in good health. Some clones in this sample may be carry-over from other donors' samples.

The CDR3 loop reads CASSQRIATDTQYF. As DNA, the CDR3 is TGTGCCAGCAGCCAACGGATAGCGACAGATACGCAGTATTTT. The rearrangement joins TRBV4-2 to TRBJ2-3, with a weak D call TRBD2 (5 bases). The CDR3 has 14 residues. The germline V gene has CDR1 LGHNA and CDR2 YNFKEQ. V lost 2 bases and J 3 bases, leaving 9 bases between the germline ends.